The 32 T cell receptor beta chains below come from one sample, sequenced in a study of T cell repertoires in cytomegalovirus infection. What these receptors recognize is not known. TCRdb reprocessed the reads with MiXCR, giving one entry per CDR3 protein. Counted here are 640,000 or so distinct CDR3 sequences, roughly 30% occurring once; the ten biggest clones make up 15% to 20%. The sequencing here drew on cultured PBMCs, taken from culture after CMV antigen stimulation. These receptors all stem from a human donor in good health (CMV status not recorded). Some clones in this sample may be carry-over from other donors' samples.

A few counts support this clonotype. The chain recombines TRBV7-9 with TRBJ2-1; 7 positions agree with TRBD2. The germline V gene has CDR1 SEHNR and CDR2 FQNEAQ (reference sequence). V shed 2 bases, J shed 12 bases, and the junction held 13 bases outside the gene matches. The CDR3 totals 15 residues. CDR3 DNA: TGTGCCAGCAGCTTAAGTCGCGGGAGCCACCCAGTGCAGTTCTTC. Translating gives CASSLSRGSHPVQFF.

The chain couples TRBV12-3 or TRBV12-4 to TRBJ1-4; a weak D match, TRBD1 (5 bases). V was pared by 4 bases and J by 7 bases, with 13 bases between. The CDR3 has 14 amino acids. CDR3 residues: CASSSGTGGEKLFF. The CDR3 coding sequence is TGTGCCAGCAGTTCGGGGACCGGAGGTGAAAAACTGTTTTTT.

This clonotype appeared a few times. J is TRBJ2-3 and V is TRBV7-2; TRBD2 is a possible D gene (7 bases). V was cut by 2 bases and J by 4 bases, with 16 bases left in between. Germline-derived CDR1 and CDR2 are SGHTA and FQGNSA. The CDR3 extends over 16 amino acids. This CDR3 is CASSLRARGGSDTQYF. The DNA of the CDR3 is TGTGCCAGCAGCTTACGGGCGAGGGGGGGATCAGATACGCAGTATTTT. Combining the CDR3 with reference TRBV7-2 and TRBJ2-3 gives the whole variable domain GAGVSQSPSNKVTEKGKDVELRCDPISGHTALYWYRQSLGQGLEFLIYFQGNSAPDKSGLPSDRFSAERTGGSVSTLTIQRTQQEDSAVYLCASSLRARGGSDTQYFGPGTRLTVL.

This clonotype was detected ten times or more. V is TRBV7-2 and J is TRBJ1-1, with D possibly being TRBD1 (6 bases). Germline CDR1 reads SGHTA; CDR2 reads FQGNSA. Trimming stripped 4 bases from V and 3 bases from J, with 12 bases between. This CDR3 region has 14 residues. CDR3: CASSSRGGDTEAFF. The CDR3 nucleotides read TGTGCCAGCAGCTCCAGGGGAGGGGACACTGAAGCTTTCTTT.

This clonotype turned up a few times. The chain carries TRBV12-3 or TRBV12-4 and TRBJ1-5; unclear D gene. The CDR3 covers 14 residues. V was clipped by 6 bases and J by 4 bases, with 13 bases between them. CDR3 coding DNA: TGTGCCAGCAGCTCGGGAGGAGAGAATCAGCCCCAGCATTTT. It codes for CASSSGGENQPQHF.

The rearrangement uses TRBV5-1 and TRBJ1-6; D unresolved. The CDR3 runs 14 residues. Trimming took 0 bases from V and 7 from J, leaving 8 bases between them. CDR1 is SGHRS and CDR2 is YFSETQ in the germline V gene. CDR3 DNA sequence: TGCGCCAGCAGCTTGGCCGCACACAATTCACCCCTCCACTTT. Translation: CASSLAAHNSPLHF. Supplemented by reference TRBV5-1 and TRBJ1-6, the full variable domain reads KAGVTQTPRYLIKTRGQQVTLSCSPISGHRSVSWYQQTPGQGLQFLFEYFSETQRNKGNFPGRFSGRQFSNSRSEMNVSTLELGDSALYLCASSLAAHNSPLHFGNGTRLTVT.

The V and J genes are TRBV6-2 or TRBV6-3 and TRBJ2-5; tentatively, D is TRBD1 (5 bases). Trimming took 2 bases from V and 4 from J, leaving 11 bases between them. Germline values: CDR1 MNHEY, CDR2 SVGEGT. The CDR3 consists of 14 residues. The CDR3 region is CASSYNWQGETQYF. The CDR3 coding sequence is TGTGCCAGCAGTTACAATTGGCAGGGAGAGACCCAGTACTTC.

This clonotype was seen a few times. This chain's CDR3 is CASSPPFHGGINYGYTF. The DNA for the CDR3 is TGTGCCAGCTCACCACCGTTCCATGGGGGAATAAACTATGGCTACACCTTC. The V call is TRBV18, the J call TRBJ1-2; D may be TRBD1 (5 bases). The CDR3 has 17 amino acids. V was clipped by 0 bases and J by 2 bases, with 16 bases between them. The germline gives CDR1 KGHSH, CDR2 LQKENI.

The J gene is TRBJ2-1, the V gene TRBV7-2; 11 bases match TRBD2. With V trimmed by 1 base and J by 15 bases, 8 bases remained unmatched. Per the germline V gene, CDR1 is SGHTA and CDR2 is FQGNSA. The CDR3 runs 14 residues. CDR3 amino acids: CASSLGTSGWRGFF. CDR3 sequence (DNA): TGTGCCAGCAGCTTAGGGACTAGCGGGTGGAGGGGGTTCTTC.

V and J are TRBV28 and TRBJ1-1; D ambiguous. V gave up 6 bases and J gave up 4 bases, with 15 bases separating them. Germline assignment: CDR1 MDHEN and CDR2 SYDVKM. The CDR3 loop spans 14 amino acids. The CDR3 spells CASSRPRGSTEAFF. CDR3 DNA: TGTGCCAGCAGCCGCCCAAGAGGGAGCACTGAAGCTTTCTTT.

This clonotype has only a few counts. The V and J genes are TRBV6-1 and TRBJ1-1; D is unresolved. Per the germline V gene, CDR1 is MNHNS and CDR2 is SASEGT. This CDR3 comprises 15 residues. V dropped 7 bases and J dropped 1 base, with 16 bases sitting between them. This CDR3 is CASNRNRDQNTEAFF. The CDR3 bases are TGTGCCAGCAATCGGAACCGGGATCAGAACACTGAAGCTTTCTTT.

This clonotype has only a few counts. The V gene is TRBV7-9, the J gene TRBJ2-7, with D perhaps matching TRBD1 (6 bases). V shed 5 bases and J shed 5 bases, with 13 bases lying between them. CDR1 SEHNR and CDR2 FQNEAQ come from the germline V gene (reference sequence). This CDR3 has 13 residues. The CDR3, as DNA: TGTGCCAGCAGCGGCCCCGACAGGCACGAGCAGTACTTC. Amino acids: CASSGPDRHEQYF.

CDR3 loop: CASSLRRDRAMEKLFF. The CDR3 DNA reads TGTGCCAGCTCACTACGTCGGGACAGGGCGATGGAAAAACTGTTTTTT. The chain joins TRBV18 to TRBJ1-4, with 9 nucleotides matching TRBD1. The germline gives CDR1 KGHSH, CDR2 LQKENI. J lost 8 bases, V lost 4 bases, and 11 bases had no gene match. The CDR3 loop spans 16 amino acids.

In regard to this clonotype: Possible read error: a much larger clone is one base away. CDR3 protein: CASSLMGTEVFF. In DNA, the CDR3 is TGTGCCAGCAGTCTAATGGGCACTGAAGTTTTCTTT. The chain employs TRBV12-3 or TRBV12-4 and TRBJ1-1; no clear D gene. There are 12 residues in the CDR3.

This clonotype was seen more than once but under ten times. Written as DNA, the CDR3 is TGTGCCAGTAGATCAGGGCCTGGGTCCTACAATGAGCAGTTCTTC. It specifies CASRSGPGSYNEQFF. V usage is TRBV19 and J usage is TRBJ2-1; D might be TRBD1 (5 bases). Germline V gives CDR1 LNHDA, CDR2 SQIVND (reference sequence). V was pared by 6 bases and J by 1 base, with 13 bases between. The CDR3 has 15 amino acids.

About this clonotype itself: A single base separates this from a much larger clone, so it may be a read error. The V and J genes are TRBV12-3 or TRBV12-4 and TRBJ2-3, with unresolved D. This CDR3 region has 13 residues. Written as DNA, the CDR3 is TGTGCCAGCAGTTTTGGTAGCAAAGATACGCAGTATTTT. Its protein is CASSFGSKDTQYF.

The chain carries TRBV20-1 and TRBJ1-5; D might be TRBD1 (5 bases). Looked up from germline, CDR1 is DFQATT and CDR2 is SNEGSKA (reference sequence). V was trimmed by 1 base and J by 0 bases, leaving 10 bases between them. The CDR3 contains 15 residues. CDR3 coding DNA: TGCAGTGCTAGAGTTGGACACTATAGCAATCAGCCCCAGCATTTT. Amino acids: CSARVGHYSNQPQHF.

In this sample, this clonotype turned up a few times. The chain links TRBV12-3 or TRBV12-4 to TRBJ2-3, with D possibly TRBD1 on 6 matching bases. The CDR3 is made up of 19 amino acids. The V end was cut by 7 bases, the J end by 0 bases, with 26 bases between. The CDR3: CASTRRGLLDSRSTDTQYF. DNA of the CDR3: TGTGCCAGCACCAGAAGGGGGTTATTGGACAGCCGCAGCACAGATACGCAGTATTTT.

The DNA of the CDR3 is TGTGCCGTCGGACAGCTTGAGCAGTTCTTC. This translates into CAVGQLEQFF. The chain has TRBV27 and TRBJ2-1, with D maybe TRBD1 (6 bases). The CDR3 runs to 10 residues. Trimming left V 11 bases short and J 9 bases short, with 11 bases between. Germline V CDR1 and CDR2: MNHEY, SMNVEV (reference sequence).

This clonotype appeared a few times. J is TRBJ2-1 and V is TRBV10-3, with 8 bases lining up with TRBD2. Germline trimming cut 4 bases from V and 2 bases from J; bases unmatched to any gene: 7. The CDR3 consists of 16 residues. Germline-derived CDR1 and CDR2 are ENHRY and SYGVKD. This chain's CDR3 is CAISGRAGGAYNEQFF. The CDR3 DNA follows: TGTGCCATCAGTGGTCGGGCGGGAGGCGCCTACAATGAGCAGTTCTTC.

This clonotype was observed a few times. V and J are TRBV5-1 and TRBJ2-3; perhaps TRBD2 as D (6 bases). Trimming stripped 6 bases from V and 3 bases from J, with 14 bases between. CDR1 is SGHRS, CDR2 YFSETQ, per germline. The CDR3 extends over 14 amino acids. The CDR3 here is CASKEGPSTDTQYF. The DNA for the CDR3 is TGCGCCAGCAAGGAGGGGCCCTCGACAGATACGCAGTATTTT. The entire variable domain, with the rest obtained from reference TRBV5-1 and TRBJ2-3, is as follows: KAGVTQTPRYLIKTRGQQVTLSCSPISGHRSVSWYQQTPGQGLQFLFEYFSETQRNKGNFPGRFSGRQFSNSRSEMNVSTLELGDSALYLCASKEGPSTDTQYFGPGTRLTVL.

The table lists this clonotype with a few counts. The chain joins TRBV11-1 to TRBJ2-3; the match to TRBD1 covers 9 bases. The CDR3 length is 16 residues. Germline V lookup: CDR1 SGHAT, CDR2 FQDESV (reference sequence). V dropped 3 bases and J dropped 4; count of bases not matched to a gene: 8. The chain's CDR3 is CASSFLGQGLPDTQYF. In DNA form, the CDR3 reads TGTGCCAGCAGCTTTCTGGGACAGGGTCTCCCAGATACGCAGTATTTT.

This sequence joins TRBV28 and TRBJ1-1; D remains unclear. This CDR3 has 16 residues. The germline CDR1 and CDR2 sequences are MDHEN and SYDVKM. V was clipped by 0 bases and J by 7 bases, with 18 bases between them. The CDR3 DNA is TGTGCCAGCAGTTTATGGGGTGAGCGGGGTCGAAATGAAGCTTTCTTT. This gives the protein CASSLWGERGRNEAFF.

The chain carries TRBV7-6 and TRBJ2-7; 10 bases line up with TRBD1. The CDR3 spans 18 residues. The J segment lost 2 bases and the V segment lost 1 base, leaving 11 bases of the junction unmatched. Germline V gene sequence: CDR1 SGHVS, CDR2 FNYEAQ. CDR3 in DNA: TGTGCCAGCAGCTTAGGAGGGTATGGGACAGGGGTTCCCTACGAGCAGTACTTC. Translated, it gives CASSLGGYGTGVPYEQYF. Using reference TRBV7-6 and TRBJ2-7 for the parts outside the CDR3, the full variable domain is GAGVSQSPRYKVTKRGQDVALRCDPISGHVSLYWYRQALGQGPEFLTYFNYEAQQDKSGLPNDRFSAERPEGSISTLTIQRTEQRDSAMYRCASSLGGYGTGVPYEQYFGPGTRLTVT.

V gene TRBV6-2 or TRBV6-3 combines with J gene TRBJ2-1; 10 bases fit TRBD2. V lost 5 bases, J lost 5 bases, and 12 bases stayed unmatched. CDR1 MNHEY and CDR2 SVGEGT come from the germline V gene. CDR3 length: 17 residues. The CDR3 loop reads CASSRAPLAGVDNEQFF. For the CDR3, the DNA is TGTGCCAGCAGTCGGGCCCCCCTAGCGGGAGTGGACAATGAGCAGTTCTTC.

This clonotype was seen a few times. The V call is TRBV7-9, the J call TRBJ2-7; no firm D call. The CDR3 loop spans 14 amino acids. V was cut by 6 bases and J by 0 bases, with 12 bases left in between. Germline V gene sequence: CDR1 SEHNR, CDR2 FQNEAQ (reference sequence). In DNA, the CDR3 is TGTGCCAGCAGTCCAGACACCTACTCCTACGAGCAGTACTTC. Its protein is CASSPDTYSYEQYF.

The table lists this clonotype with a few counts. The CDR3 reads CASRGGGWYTEAFF. The CDR3 DNA sequence: TGTGCCAGCAGGGGTGGGGGATGGTACACTGAAGCTTTCTTT. This rearrangement joins TRBV6-1 to TRBJ1-1; a possible D gene is TRBD1 (5 bases). Trimming cost V 6 bases and J 3 bases, with 14 bases left between them. Germline lookup yields CDR1 MNHNS and CDR2 SASEGT. The CDR3 spans 14 residues.

This clonotype has just a few counts. V and J are TRBV2 and TRBJ1-5; D gene unclear. Germline CDR1 is SNHLY and CDR2 is FYNNEI. The CDR3 sequence is 14 residues long. V gave up 4 bases and J gave up 1 base, with 8 bases separating them. CDR3 sequence (DNA): TGTGCCAGCAGTGGGACGGGAAGCAATCAGCCCCAGCATTTT. Its protein product is CASSGTGSNQPQHF.

This clonotype was observed many times. This chain links TRBV7-2 with TRBJ2-3; possibly TRBD2 for D (6 bases). The CDR3 loop spans 16 amino acids. V gave up 3 bases and J gave up 0 bases, with 13 bases separating them. Per germline, CDR1 SGHTA and CDR2 FQGNSA. The chain's CDR3 is CASSLRGGGSTDTQYF. DNA of the CDR3: TGTGCCAGCAGCTTGCGGGGAGGAGGCAGCACAGATACGCAGTATTTT.

The genes are TRBV19 and TRBJ1-2, with D possibly TRBD1 on 5 matching bases. Germline assignment: CDR1 LNHDA and CDR2 SQIVND (reference sequence). The CDR3 is made up of 13 amino acids. V was trimmed by 10 bases and J by 0 bases, leaving 12 bases between them. The CDR3: CATAGGANYGYTF. CDR3 coding DNA: TGTGCCACCGCCGGGGGAGCTAACTATGGCTACACCTTC.

The rearrangement links TRBV20-1 to TRBJ2-3; D might be TRBD2 (6 bases). The V end lost 2 bases, the J end lost 3 bases, and 12 bases lay between the germline ends. The length of the CDR3 is 14 residues. The germline gives CDR1 DFQATT, CDR2 SNEGSKA (reference sequence). For the CDR3, the DNA is TGCAGTGCTAGAACCGCCGGGACTACAGATACGCAGTATTTT. Its translation is CSARTAGTTDTQYF.

CDR3 in amino acids: CASSYPFRVRSAYEQYF. CDR3 in DNA: TGTGCCAGCAGTTACCCTTTCCGCGTTCGGTCAGCCTACGAGCAGTACTTC. V gene TRBV6-5 combines with J gene TRBJ2-7; no firm D call. The germline V gene has CDR1 MNHEY and CDR2 SVGAGI. Trimming stripped 2 bases from V and 2 bases from J, with 19 bases between. The CDR3 consists of 17 residues.